The T cell receptor (beta chain) described here comes from a study of cytomegalovirus exposure and HLA in healthy donors. The study, taken as a whole, reports: The authors listed 150 to 200 TCR beta chains as cytomegalovirus-associated.

This CDR3 contains 11 residues. The ends lost 7 bases at V and 8 bases at J; junction bases unmatched: 4. Germline V gene sequence: CDR1 SQVTM, CDR2 ANQGSEA. Vbeta (60) and Jbeta (13) primers were used in the PCR. Only in-frame clones appear in the TCRdb table, and some are missing; sequencing was by immunoSEQ multiplex PCR. The table includes around 170,000 clones, around 77% detected once. About this clone: Antigen specificity is unknown.

The chain couples TRBV29-1 to TRBJ1-4; TRBD1 agrees at 7 bases. The sequence was collected from a man between 60 and 75 years old in good health and CMV-seronegative. The sample was PBMCs. CDR3 DNA: TGCAGCGCTAAAGGGGGCGAAAAACTGTTTTTT. Its protein is CSAKGGEKLFF.